One sample yielded the 21 T cell receptor beta chains listed below, sequenced in a study of chemoradiotherapy in HPV16-positive cancers (dated by TCRdb to about 2022). Library preparation used the immunoSEQ multiplex PCR assay. TCRdb took this table from immuneACCESS and kept in-frame rearrangements with V and J called. Such tables lack part of the clones; where checked against another copy, unresolved V genes explain under half of the gap, and the rest is unexplained. In this sample the table shows 30,000 to 40,000 clones, 92% of which occur a single time. The ten most abundant clones make up more than 3% of the sample. The material was blood, obtained from a patient who underwent chemoradiotherapy. The receptors were sampled from a human donor with HPV-associated anogenital cancer.

V and J are TRBV12-5 and TRBJ2-1; 9 nucleotides align to TRBD1. This CDR3 comprises 14 residues. With 8 bases clipped from V and 6 bases from J, the junction kept 8 bases outside the gene matches. The germline gives CDR1 LGHNT, CDR2 FRNRAP. The DNA for the CDR3 is TGTGCTAGTTCCGGGACAGGGCTGGGCAATGAGCAGTTCTTC. This translates into CASSGTGLGNEQFF.

On this clone itself: One end of the junction varies from germline; a read error may be responsible. The V and J genes are TRBV18 and TRBJ2-6; D not certain. This CDR3 region has 15 residues. The germline V gene has CDR1 KGHSH and CDR2 LQKENI. CDR3 sequence reads: CASSPQFSGANVLTF. The CDR3 region has the DNA TGTGCCAGCTCTCCACAATTCTCTGGGGCCAACGTCCTGACTTTC.

In its sample, this clone was seen once. The gene calls are TRBV7-6 and TRBJ2-7; D possibly corresponds to TRBD2 (5 bases). Trimming took off 6 bases at V and 0 bases at J, with 15 bases between the two ends. Germline CDR1 SGHVS, CDR2 FNYEAQ. This CDR3 is 15 amino acids long. For the CDR3, the DNA is TGTGCCAGCAGTGTCGGAGGCTCGGGCTCCTACGAGCAGTACTTC. Translated, it gives CASSVGGSGSYEQYF.

The CDR3 loop reads CASSSRTAATNEKLFF. The CDR3 region has the DNA TGTGCCAGTAGTAGCCGAACAGCCGCAACTAATGAAAAACTGTTTTTT. The rearrangement joins TRBV19 to TRBJ1-4; D remains ambiguous. CDR3 length equals 16 residues. Trimming took 4 bases from V and 0 from J, leaving 12 bases between them. The germline gives CDR1 LNHDA, CDR2 SQIVND (reference sequence).

The V and J genes are TRBV4-1 and TRBJ1-2, with D possibly TRBD1 on 6 matching bases. The V end was cut by 4 bases, the J end by 2 bases, with 11 bases between. The CDR3 is 14 residues long. The germline gives CDR1 MGHRA, CDR2 YSYEKL. CDR3 DNA: TGCGCCAGCAGCCCTAGGGGGGGAAACTATGGCTACACCTTC. This sequence encodes CASSPRGGNYGYTF.

V usage is TRBV7-9 and J usage is TRBJ2-1; D may match TRBD1 or TRBD2 (5 bases each). Germline V gives CDR1 SEHNR, CDR2 FQNEAQ (reference sequence). The germline V and J ends were trimmed by 4 bases and 4 bases, with 14 bases remaining between them. The CDR3 is 15 residues long. This CDR3 is CASSSTEGQYNEQFF. As DNA, the CDR3 is TGTGCCAGCAGCTCGACAGAGGGCCAATACAATGAGCAGTTCTTC.

The chain links TRBV7-2 to TRBJ2-2; the D gene is possibly TRBD2 (6 bases). Germline assignment: CDR1 SGHTA and CDR2 FQGNSA. The CDR3 length is 15 residues. Between the trimmed V and J ends, which lost 0 bases and 5 bases, there was a span of 10 bases. CDR3 residues: CASSLAAGQTGELFF. In DNA, the CDR3 is TGTGCCAGCAGCTTAGCCGCGGGGCAAACCGGGGAGCTGTTTTTT.

J is TRBJ2-2 and V is TRBV7-6, with D unresolved. Trimming cost V 1 base and J 3 bases, with 12 bases left between them. The CDR3 runs 16 residues. Germline CDR1 and CDR2: SGHVS and FNYEAQ. The CDR3 DNA reads as TGTGCCAGCAGCTTAGTATCTCCCGGGTACACCGGGGAGCTGTTTTTT. This translates into CASSLVSPGYTGELFF.

The chain has TRBV18 and TRBJ1-5; 10 bases map to TRBD1. CDR3 length: 13 residues. Germline-derived CDR1 and CDR2 are KGHSH and LQKENI. Trimming took 4 bases from V and 10 from J; bases not matched to a gene: 4. The CDR3 sequence is CASSRGTGEPQHF. CDR3 nucleotides: TGTGCCAGCTCACGCGGGACAGGGGAACCCCAGCATTTT.

The V gene is TRBV6-4, the J gene TRBJ2-1, with TRBD2 identical over 7 bases. Trimming at V came to 2 bases and at J to 7 bases, leaving 5 bases not matched to a gene. The CDR3 sequence is 14 residues long. Per the germline V gene, CDR1 is MRHNA and CDR2 is SNTAGT. CDR3 region: CASSDSGVVNEQFF. The CDR3 DNA sequence: TGTGCCAGCAGTGACAGCGGGGTGGTTAATGAGCAGTTCTTC.

This rearrangement joins TRBV7-9 to TRBJ2-7; TRBD1 is a possible D gene (6 bases). The CDR3 is made up of 14 amino acids. Germline V gives CDR1 SEHNR, CDR2 FQNEAQ (reference sequence). The V end was cut by 4 bases, the J end by 3 bases, with 13 bases between. DNA of the CDR3: TGTGCCAGCAGCTCACTGGGACACTACTACGAGCAGTACTTC. Its translation is CASSSLGHYYEQYF.

Only one count was recorded for this clone. The V and J genes are TRBV29-1 and TRBJ2-3; D gene ambiguous. This CDR3 contains 11 residues. Germline assignment: CDR1 SQVTM and CDR2 ANQGSEA. Trimming pared 5 bases from V and 5 bases from J, leaving 8 bases between. As DNA, the CDR3 is TGCAGCGTTCCTTTGCTAGATACGCAGTATTTT. Translation gives CSVPLLDTQYF.

V usage is TRBV4-2 and J usage is TRBJ2-3; TRBD1 is a possible D gene (6 bases). CDR1 is LGHNA and CDR2 is YNFKEQ in the germline V gene. The CDR3 contains 15 residues. Deletions cut 6 bases from V and 2 bases from J, with 15 bases between. CDR3 in DNA: TGTGCCAGCAGGCAGGAGAGGGGACACACAGATACGCAGTATTTT. Amino acids: CASRQERGHTDTQYF.

The chain couples TRBV11-3 to TRBJ1-1; TRBD1 might be the D (6 bases). Germline V CDR1 and CDR2: SGHNT, YENEEA. Between the trimmed V and J ends, which lost 4 bases and 0 bases, there was a span of 12 bases. This CDR3 has 15 amino acids. CDR3 DNA sequence: TGTGCCAGCAGCTCGAGCCCAGGGGTGAACACTGAAGCTTTCTTT. Translation: CASSSSPGVNTEAFF.

This clone was counted a few times. This chain links TRBV5-1 with TRBJ2-7; tentatively, D is TRBD2 (5 bases). The CDR3 runs to 16 residues. Germline V lookup: CDR1 SGHRS, CDR2 YFSETQ. V was clipped by 7 bases and J by 0 bases, with 20 bases between them. CDR3 amino acids: CASSAESGRYSYEQYF. CDR3 bases: TGCGCCAGCTCGGCAGAAAGCGGCCGATACTCCTACGAGCAGTACTTC.

The CDR3 loop is CASSLMSGGNSPLHF. The CDR3 DNA is TGTGCCAGCAGCTTAATGTCAGGAGGCAATTCACCCCTCCACTTT. This sequence joins TRBV7-9 and TRBJ1-6; D uncertain. Trimming removed 2 bases from V and 7 bases from J, with 12 bases in between. CDR1 SEHNR and CDR2 FQNEAQ come from the germline V gene (reference sequence). The CDR3 sequence is 15 residues long. The full variable domain, rest sourced from reference TRBV7-9 and TRBJ1-6, is DTGVSQNPRHKITKRGQNVTFRCDPISEHNRLYWYRQTLGQGPEFLTYFQNEAQLEKSRLLSDRFSAERPKGSFSTLEIQRTEQGDSAMYLCASSLMSGGNSPLHFGNGTRLTVT.

V and J are TRBV5-5 and TRBJ2-2; TRBD1 agrees at 10 bases. This CDR3 comprises 16 residues. Germline values: CDR1 SGHKS, CDR2 YYEKEE (reference sequence). The V segment lost 3 bases and the J segment 0 bases; nucleotides outside the gene matches: 2. The CDR3 DNA follows: TGTGCCAGCAGCTGGACAGGGGGAGCGAACACCGGGGAGCTGTTTTTT. It codes for CASSWTGGANTGELFF.

The chain is built from TRBV7-9 and TRBJ1-2, with D tentatively TRBD1 (5 bases). CDR3 length: 13 amino acids. Germline lookup yields CDR1 SEHNR and CDR2 FQNEAQ (reference sequence). V shed 3 bases and J shed 7 bases, with 12 bases lying between them. CDR3 region: CASSLAQGSGYTF. The CDR3 DNA follows: TGTGCCAGCAGCTTGGCCCAGGGATCTGGCTACACCTTC.

This clone was seen a single time. The chain links TRBV2 to TRBJ2-3, with unresolved D. The CDR3 covers 12 residues. V was cut by 5 bases and J by 4 bases, with 7 bases left in between. Germline CDR1 is SNHLY and CDR2 is FYNNEI. The CDR3 bases are TGTGCCAGCAGTCGGTCCCCAGATACGCAGTATTTT. It translates to CASSRSPDTQYF. Together with reference TRBV2 and TRBJ2-3, the CDR3 gives the full variable domain: EPEVTQTPSHQVTQMGQEVILRCVPISNHLYFYWYRQILGQKVEFLVSFYNNEISEKSEIFDDQFSVERPDGSNFTLKIRSTKLEDSAMYFCASSRSPDTQYFGPGTRLTVL.

This chain joins TRBV5-6 and TRBJ1-6; TRBD1 is a possible D gene (5 bases). CDR1 is SGHDT, CDR2 YYEEEE, per germline. V was pared by 1 base and J by 3 bases, with 5 bases between. The CDR3 consists of 14 residues. The CDR3: CASSLRGYNSPLHF. CDR3 in DNA: TGTGCCAGCAGCTTGAGGGGCTATAATTCACCCCTCCACTTT.

The rearrangement links TRBV19 to TRBJ1-4, with TRBD1 identical over 10 bases. V was pared by 3 bases and J by 6 bases, with 1 base of the junction left unmatched. This CDR3 is built from 14 residues. CDR1 and CDR2 from the germline V gene are LNHDA and SQIVND (reference sequence). CDR3 DNA sequence: TGTGCCAGTAGTATGGGACAGGGGTATGAAAAACTGTTTTTT. Amino acids: CASSMGQGYEKLFF. Together with reference TRBV19 and TRBJ1-4, the CDR3 gives the full variable domain: DGGITQSPKYLFRKEGQNVTLSCEQNLNHDAMYWYRQDPGQGLRLIYYSQIVNDFQKGDIAEGYSVSREKKESFPLTVTSAQKNPTAFYLCASSMGQGYEKLFFGSGTQLSVL.